The 25 T cell receptor beta chains presented below share a single source sample, sequenced in a study of blood T cell repertoires in COVID-19. The method was immunoSEQ multiplex PCR; TCRdb's version includes in-frame clones alone and lacks a portion of them. The table records around 60,000 clones, roughly four fifths of them present only once. The sequencing sample was made of peripheral blood. All receptors derive from a man in his fifties or sixties with COVID-19, enrolled during active disease.

The DNA of the CDR3 is TGTGCCAGCAGTAACTTAAATTCACCCCTCCACTTT. Amino acid sequence: CASSNLNSPLHF. V and J are TRBV28 and TRBJ1-6; D ambiguous. The CDR3 totals 12 residues. Germline CDR1 MDHEN, CDR2 SYDVKM. V gave up 5 bases and J gave up 7 bases, with 6 bases separating them.

The V gene is TRBV6-4, the J gene TRBJ2-3, with 8 bases that match TRBD2. The germline V gene has CDR1 MRHNA and CDR2 SNTAGT. The CDR3 is made up of 17 amino acids. The V gene end was trimmed by 0 bases and the J gene end by 1 base; junction bases not matched to a gene: 6. This CDR3 reads CASSDSTSGGGTDTQYF. The CDR3 DNA sequence: TGTGCCAGCAGTGACTCGACTTCGGGAGGGGGCACAGATACGCAGTATTTT.

The gene calls are TRBV30 and TRBJ1-1, with 11 bases identical to TRBD1. V lost 2 bases to trimming and J lost 5 bases; unmatched junction nucleotides: 4. There are 14 residues in the CDR3. Germline CDR1 GTSNPN, CDR2 SVGIG (reference sequence). The CDR3 DNA is TGTGCCTGGAGTCAGGGGACAGGGGGGACTGAAGCTTTCTTT. Encoded protein: CAWSQGTGGTEAFF.

The V and J genes are TRBV6-1 and TRBJ1-2; 7 bases map to TRBD1. V dropped 3 bases and J dropped 7; count of bases not matched to a gene: 5. The CDR3 runs to 13 residues. CDR1 is MNHNS, CDR2 SASEGT, per germline. The CDR3 loop is CASSEGGQIGYTF. The CDR3 DNA reads as TGTGCCAGCAGTGAGGGGGGACAGATTGGCTACACCTTC.

J is TRBJ2-1 and V is TRBV29-1; 8 bases fit TRBD1. CDR3 size: 12 residues. Losses at the gene ends were 7 bases for V and 3 bases for J; bases not matched to a gene: 2. In germline, CDR1 is SQVTM, CDR2 ANQGSEA. The CDR3: CSAQGGYNEQFF. CDR3 bases: TGCAGCGCACAGGGGGGCTACAATGAGCAGTTCTTC.

The chain links TRBV5-1 to TRBJ2-1, with TRBD2 matching over 15 bases. The CDR3 runs to 17 residues. Per germline, CDR1 SGHRS and CDR2 YFSETQ. Germline trimming cut 3 bases from V and 7 bases from J; bases unmatched to any gene: 8. This CDR3 reads CASSSGLAGGFYNEQFF. The CDR3 region has the DNA TGCGCCAGCAGCTCCGGACTAGCGGGAGGGTTTTATAATGAGCAGTTCTTC. Looking up the rest from reference TRBV5-1 and TRBJ2-1 gives the full variable domain: KAGVTQTPRYLIKTRGQQVTLSCSPISGHRSVSWYQQTPGQGLQFLFEYFSETQRNKGNFPGRFSGRQFSNSRSEMNVSTLELGDSALYLCASSSGLAGGFYNEQFFGPGTRLTVL.

CDR3 nucleotide sequence: TGTGCCTGCGAGCGGGAGGGTTCCTACAATGAGCAGTTCTTC. It specifies CACEREGSYNEQFF. The V and J genes are TRBV30 and TRBJ2-1; 10 bases are a match to TRBD2. The CDR3 extends over 14 amino acids. The germline CDR1 and CDR2 sequences are GTSNPN and SVGIG (reference sequence). V lost 6 bases to trimming and J lost 1 base; unmatched junction nucleotides: 3.

This clone was detected once. The chain has TRBV7-9 and TRBJ1-2; TRBD1 matches 10 bases. The germline V gene encodes CDR1 SEHNR and CDR2 FQNEAQ (reference sequence). The CDR3 extends over 17 amino acids. With V trimmed by 5 bases and J by 6 bases, 15 bases remained unmatched. CDR3 bases: TGTGCCAGCAGCCGAGACATGACGGGACAGGGGTCCGATGGCTACACCTTC. Translation gives CASSRDMTGQGSDGYTF.

The rearrangement joins TRBV3-1 (or the pseudogene TRBV3-2) to TRBJ2-4; 8 bases are shared with TRBD2. The junction had 5 bases not matched to a gene; V was cut back by 4 bases and J by 9 bases. CDR1 and CDR2 (germline): LGHDT, YNNKEL (reference sequence). This CDR3 spans 13 amino acids. CDR3 sequence (DNA): TGTGCCAGCAGCCCGGGACTAGAGGTCATTCAGTACTTC. It is translated as CASSPGLEVIQYF.

This chain connects TRBV28 to TRBJ2-1; tentatively, D is TRBD2 (6 bases). The CDR3 length is 15 residues. The V and J ends lost 6 bases and 2 bases respectively, with 14 bases between them. Germline CDR1 is MDHEN and CDR2 is SYDVKM. The CDR3 DNA reads as TGTGCCAGCAGAGGGACTGGGCAGACCTACAATGAGCAGTTCTTC. Its translation: CASRGTGQTYNEQFF.

This sequence joins TRBV6-5 and TRBJ1-2; 9 bases align to TRBD1. The CDR3 is made up of 14 amino acids. The germline V gene has CDR1 MNHEY and CDR2 SVGAGI. Losses at the gene ends were 6 bases for V and 4 bases for J; bases not matched to a gene: 6. CDR3 sequence (DNA): TGTGCCAGCAGCCCGGGACAGGGCCTCTATGGCTACACCTTC. This translates into CASSPGQGLYGYTF.

This rearrangement joins TRBV28 to TRBJ1-5; no reliable D call. The CDR3 totals 16 residues. V was trimmed by 1 base and J by 3 bases, leaving 13 bases between them. Germline CDR1 reads MDHEN; CDR2 reads SYDVKM. The CDR3: CASSLYGPTLNQPQHF. In DNA form, the CDR3 reads TGTGCCAGCAGTTTATATGGCCCAACCCTCAATCAGCCCCAGCATTTT.

The CDR3 DNA reads TGTGCCAGCAGCCGGGGGACTAGCGGCTACGAGCAGTACTTC. Its translation is CASSRGTSGYEQYF. The V and J genes are TRBV11-2 and TRBJ2-7; TRBD2 agrees at 11 bases. V dropped 5 bases and J dropped 3; count of bases not matched to a gene: 3. The germline CDR1 and CDR2 sequences are SGHAT and FQNNGV. CDR3 length: 14 amino acids.

The rearrangement links TRBV24-1 to TRBJ2-5; 10 bases map to TRBD2. Germline V gene data show CDR1 as KGHDR and CDR2 as SFDVKD. The CDR3 covers 17 residues. Trimming removed 4 bases from V and 5 bases from J; junction bases left unmatched: 12. The CDR3 protein is CATSDRGTSGIWETQYF. The CDR3 DNA reads as TGTGCCACCAGTGACCGTGGCACTAGCGGGATTTGGGAGACCCAGTACTTC.

V is TRBV7-9 and J is TRBJ1-3, with 10 bases aligning to TRBD1. CDR1 SEHNR and CDR2 FQNEAQ come from the germline V gene (reference sequence). CDR3 length equals 16 residues. Trimming at V came to 4 bases and at J to 8 bases, leaving 11 bases not matched to a gene. The CDR3 region is CASSYGDRGLRDTIYF. The CDR3 DNA sequence: TGTGCCAGCAGCTACGGGGACAGGGGTCTTCGCGACACCATATATTTT.

This clone was detected only once. The rearrangement links TRBV30 to TRBJ2-3, with 12 bases that match TRBD1. This CDR3 region has 16 residues. J was trimmed by 5 bases and V by 1 base; bases with no gene match: 7. Germline CDR1 is GTSNPN and CDR2 is SVGIG (reference sequence). CDR3 amino acids: CAWSEGTGGSIDTQYF. The CDR3 bases are TGTGCCTGGAGTGAGGGGACAGGGGGCAGTATAGATACGCAGTATTTT.

This sequence joins TRBV19 and TRBJ2-1; TRBD2 matches 10 bases. The CDR3 contains 19 residues. CDR1 is LNHDA and CDR2 is SQIVND in the germline V gene (reference sequence). With 4 bases clipped from V and 4 bases from J, the junction kept 16 bases outside the gene matches. The CDR3 nucleotides read TGTGCCAGTAGTAGCGGAGGGCTAGCGGGAGTAGCATTGTACAATGAGCAGTTCTTC. Its translation is CASSSGGLAGVALYNEQFF. The full variable domain, its missing parts supplied by reference TRBV19 and TRBJ2-1, is DGGITQSPKYLFRKEGQNVTLSCEQNLNHDAMYWYRQDPGQGLRLIYYSQIVNDFQKGDIAEGYSVSREKKESFPLTVTSAQKNPTAFYLCASSSGGLAGVALYNEQFFGPGTRLTVL.

The V call is TRBV19, the J call TRBJ2-3; 8 bases are a match to TRBD2. CDR1 LNHDA and CDR2 SQIVND come from the germline V gene (reference sequence). The junction had 12 bases not matched to a gene; V was cut back by 3 bases and J by 4 bases. The CDR3 is 17 residues long. The chain's CDR3 is CASSIMTSADKADTQYF. The CDR3 DNA sequence: TGTGCCAGTAGTATCATGACTAGCGCAGATAAAGCAGATACGCAGTATTTT.

This clone has a handful of counts. The V call is TRBV7-2, the J call TRBJ2-7, with 8 bases identical to TRBD1. Germline CDR1 reads SGHTA; CDR2 reads FQGNSA. The length of the CDR3 is 15 residues. V trimming: 10 bases; J trimming: 4 bases; junction bases outside the gene matches: 15. CDR3 region: CATSRGRDRTYEQYF. The CDR3 bases are TGTGCCACAAGCCGGGGCCGGGACAGGACTTACGAGCAGTACTTC.

The chain recombines TRBV5-4 with TRBJ2-1; maybe TRBD1 (6 bases). The germline gives CDR1 SGHNT, CDR2 YYREEE (reference sequence). V lost 2 bases, J lost 0 bases, and 12 bases lay in between. CDR3 length: 16 amino acids. This CDR3 reads CASSLYQGRSYNEQFF. CDR3 nucleotide sequence: TGTGCCAGCAGCTTATACCAGGGGCGCTCCTACAATGAGCAGTTCTTC.

The chain uses TRBV2 and TRBJ2-3, with TRBD2 as a possible D gene (6 bases). CDR3 length: 14 amino acids. Germline loops: CDR1 SNHLY, CDR2 FYNNEI. Trimming took off 6 bases at V and 4 bases at J, with 14 bases between the two ends. The CDR3 spells CASRPTEGADTQYF. CDR3 nucleotide sequence: TGTGCCAGCAGACCTACGGAGGGTGCAGATACGCAGTATTTT.

The rearrangement joins TRBV2 to TRBJ2-5; 13 bases are a match to TRBD2. This CDR3 spans 15 amino acids. Germline CDR1 is SNHLY and CDR2 is FYNNEI. The V and J ends lost 7 bases and 5 bases, in that order; junction bases with no gene match: 7. The CDR3 here is CASKIQLAGGETQYF. In DNA, the CDR3 is TGTGCCAGCAAAATTCAACTAGCGGGGGGGGAGACCCAGTACTTC.

This clone has only a few counts. The CDR3 bases are TGCGCCAGCAGCTCACCAACCCAGGGGGCGCGAGGTAACGAGCAGTACTTC. Protein: CASSSPTQGARGNEQYF. The V gene is TRBV4-1, the J gene TRBJ2-7, with TRBD1 matching 8 bases. This CDR3 region has 17 residues. Germline lookup yields CDR1 MGHRA and CDR2 YSYEKL. V trimming: 5 bases; J trimming: 5 bases; junction bases outside the gene matches: 17.

The DNA for the CDR3 is TGTGCCAGCAGTAGTCGCGGGAGCTACGAGCAGTACTTC. Its translation: CASSSRGSYEQYF. The genes are TRBV25-1 and TRBJ2-7, with 7 positions matching TRBD2. This CDR3 is built from 13 residues. Germline CDR1 MGHDK, CDR2 SYGVNS. V trimming: 5 bases; J trimming: 3 bases; junction bases outside the gene matches: 4.

This chain links TRBV19 with TRBJ2-1; the D gene is possibly TRBD1 (5 bases). The CDR3 runs to 16 residues. The germline gives CDR1 LNHDA, CDR2 SQIVND (reference sequence). V dropped 2 bases and J dropped 3 bases, with 14 bases sitting between them. CDR3 sequence (DNA): TGTGCCAGTAGTATAACAACTTGGGGCAACTACAATGAGCAGTTCTTC. It specifies CASSITTWGNYNEQFF.